One sample yielded the 7 T cell receptor beta chains listed below, sequenced in a study of blood T cells in healthy people across ages. A sample-barcoded 5' primer and a J-beta primer mix were used in a second PCR of roughly 7 to 12 cycles. TCRdb called the 5' RACE reads again in MiXCR, with one record for every CDR3 protein. The repertoire holds almost 550,000 distinct CDR3 sequences, with around 24% as singletons. This sample was shared with a second study, whose subject was T cells of mothers and their children.

Sequencing input: blood. These receptors came from a boy younger than 18 in good health.

A word on this clonotype: An end of the junction differs from the germline gene, which may be a read error. This chain links TRBV12-3 or TRBV12-4 with TRBJ1-6, with 10 positions matching TRBD1. The CDR3 runs 15 residues. The CDR3 nucleotides are TGTACCAGCAGTTCCCAAGGGACAGGGGTTTCACCCCTCCACTTT. Protein: CTSSSQGTGVSPLHF.

This clonotype was counted a few times. This chain links TRBV20-1 with TRBJ2-7; no clear D. The germline V and J ends were trimmed by 4 bases and 2 bases, with 15 bases remaining between them. Germline CDR1 and CDR2: DFQATT and SNEGSKA (reference sequence). CDR3 length equals 14 residues. The CDR3 here is CSATRVGGTYEQYF. CDR3 nucleotide sequence: TGCAGTGCTACACGTGTAGGTGGGACCTACGAGCAGTACTTC.

This clonotype occurred a few times. The V call is TRBV7-2, the J call TRBJ2-5, with TRBD2 matching over 14 bases. Germline trimming cut 0 bases from V and 3 bases from J; bases unmatched to any gene: 6. This CDR3 has 18 amino acids. CDR1 and CDR2 (germline): SGHTA, FQGNSA. CDR3 nucleotide sequence: TGTGCCAGCAGCTTAGCCGGGAGACTAGCGGGGGGGAAAGAGACCCAGTACTTC. It is translated as CASSLAGRLAGGKETQYF.

The gene calls are TRBV29-1 and TRBJ1-2; D uncertain. CDR1 and CDR2 from the germline V gene are SQVTM and ANQGSEA. Trimming left V 7 bases short and J 4 bases short, with 10 bases between. This CDR3 spans 11 amino acids. CDR3 sequence reads: CSGGDGYGYTF. In nucleotides, the CDR3 is TGCAGCGGCGGTGACGGCTATGGCTACACCTTC.

This clonotype occurred a few times. The V gene is TRBV20-1, the J gene TRBJ1-4; D is possibly TRBD1 (6 bases). CDR1 and CDR2 (germline): DFQATT, SNEGSKA (reference sequence). This CDR3 is built from 18 residues. The ends were cut back, 5 bases at V and 8 bases at J, with 30 bases in the middle. CDR3 residues: CSAWGRGGEISPPEKLFF. The CDR3 nucleotides are TGCAGTGCTTGGGGTCGAGGGGGTGAAATCTCTCCGCCCGAAAAACTGTTTTTT.

This clonotype was picked up many times. The chain is built from TRBV7-9 and TRBJ1-4, with TRBD1 matching over 9 bases. Trimming took 5 bases from V and 4 from J; bases not matched to a gene: 5. CDR1 is SEHNR and CDR2 is FQNEAQ in the germline V gene (reference sequence). The CDR3 spans 15 residues. CDR3 loop: CASSIQDRGNEKLFF. CDR3 sequence (DNA): TGTGCCAGCAGCATCCAGGACAGGGGTAATGAAAAACTGTTTTTT.

This chain uses TRBV7-2 with TRBJ1-5, with unresolved D. Germline V gives CDR1 SGHTA, CDR2 FQGNSA. The CDR3 is 16 amino acids. Trimming removed 4 bases from V and 3 bases from J, with 16 bases in between. The CDR3: CASSSQAGFTNQPQHF. The CDR3 nucleotides read TGTGCCAGCAGCTCCCAAGCAGGCTTTACCAATCAGCCCCAGCATTTT. The full variable domain, completed using reference TRBV7-2 and TRBJ1-5, is GAGVSQSPSNKVTEKGKDVELRCDPISGHTALYWYRQSLGQGLEFLIYFQGNSAPDKSGLPSDRFSAERTGGSVSTLTIQRTQQEDSAVYLCASSSQAGFTNQPQHFGDGTRLSIL.